Listed below are T cell receptor beta chains from one sample, sequenced in a study of cytomegalovirus exposure and HLA in healthy donors. Some clones are missing from TCRdb's copy, which holds only in-frame ones; the method was immunoSEQ multiplex PCR. There are 200,000 to 250,000 clones in the sample; 60% to 80% occur only once, and around 4% lies in the top ten. The sequencing input was PBMCs. The receptors here all came from a male donor in good health and CMV-seronegative. Each CDR3 is given with its conserved first and last residue. The order of the fields is D gene, clone size, V gene, J gene, CDR3 DNA, CDR3 protein. D genes are given only for firm matches. The size of a clone is reported for some rows only, either as once, few or many, or as a class for expanded clones.

TRBD2	-	TRBV18	TRBJ2-5	TGTGCCAGCTCACGCATAAGTGTGGCTAGCGGATCCCGGGAGACCCAGTACTTC	CASSRISVASGSRETQYF
TRBD1	-	TRBV18	TRBJ2-7	TGTGCCAGCTCACCACCCATTCAGGGGGCGTTCTTCTACGAGCAGTACTTC	CASSPPIQGAFFYEQYF
TRBD1	few	TRBV11-3	TRBJ1-5	TGTGCCAGCACTTTAGGACAGGGTGCCAATCAGCCCCAGCATTTT	CASTLGQGANQPQHF
TRBD2	-	TRBV2	TRBJ2-3	TGTGCCAGCAGCCTCGGGACTAGGCCCACAGATACGCAGTATTTT	CASSLGTRPTDTQYF
-	-	TRBV5-6	TRBJ2-3	TGTGCCAGCAGCTCCAGGGGCTCCACAGATACGCAGTATTTT	CASSSRGSTDTQYF
TRBD2	-	TRBV6-4	TRBJ2-7	TGTGCCAGCAGCGGGACTAGTGAGGGAGAGCAGTACTTC	CASSGTSEGEQYF
-	-	TRBV6-1	TRBJ2-7	TGTGCCAGCAGTGAAGGTCTACAGGCCAAGGAGTACTTC	CASSEGLQAKEYF
TRBD1	-	TRBV2	TRBJ2-5	TGTGCCAGCAGTGATATAGGACAGGGGGAGGAGACCCAGTACTTC	CASSDIGQGEETQYF
TRBD1	-	TRBV27	TRBJ2-7	TGTGCCGGCAGTCCGGAGACAGGGGTTTACTACGAGCAGTACTTC	CAGSPETGVYYEQYF
-	-	TRBV5-8	TRBJ2-7	TGTGCCAGCAGCTTGGCCGGGACATCACTGACCTCCGAGCAGTACTTC	CASSLAGTSLTSEQYF
TRBD1	-	TRBV6-5	TRBJ1-1	TGTGCCAGCAGTCGACAGGGGCGAGCTTTCTTT	CASSRQGRAFF
TRBD1	few	TRBV6-1	TRBJ2-5	TGTGCCAGCAGAGAACAGGGGAGAGGAGAGCAGTACTTC	CASREQGRGEQYF
TRBD1	-	TRBV5-1	TRBJ2-7	TGCGCCAGCAGCCACGGACAGGGGTTCTACGAGCAGTACTTC	CASSHGQGFYEQYF
-	few	TRBV2	TRBJ1-2	TGTGCCAGCAGTAAAACGGTTGACTATGGCTACACCTTC	CASSKTVDYGYTF
TRBD1	-	TRBV18	TRBJ2-7	TGTGCCAGCTCTTATACGCTGACAGGGTACGAGCAGTACTTC	CASSYTLTGYEQYF
-	-	TRBV27	TRBJ2-3	TGTGCCAGCAGTTTTGGTGGGCCCTCAGATACGCAGTATTTT	CASSFGGPSDTQYF
TRBD2	-	TRBV7-3	TRBJ2-1	TGTGCCAGCAGCCCACGGGGACTAGCTGTCAATGAGCAGTTCTTC	CASSPRGLAVNEQFF
-	-	TRBV11-2	TRBJ1-5	TGTGCCAGCAGCTTAGACCCCTATAGCAATCAGCCCCAGCATTTT	CASSLDPYSNQPQHF
TRBD2	once	TRBV28	TRBJ2-7	TGTGCCAGCAGTGGGCTGAGCGGGAGATCTTACGAGCAGTACTTC	CASSGLSGRSYEQYF
TRBD1	-	TRBV6-5	TRBJ1-1	TGTGCCAGCAGTTACGGGACAGAGAACACTGAAGCTTTCTTT	CASSYGTENTEAFF
-	-	TRBV19	TRBJ2-7	TGTGCCAGTAGTAAGACAGGAACCTACGAGCAGTACTTC	CASSKTGTYEQYF
-	-	TRBV10-2	TRBJ2-2	TGCGCCAGCGGACAGATCTCGGCCGGGGAGCTGTTTTTT	CASGQISAGELFF
-	few	TRBV11-2	TRBJ2-7	TGTGCCAGCAGCTCTGGGTCAGCAGGGTATCTTTTCAACGAGCAGTACTTC	CASSSGSAGYLFNEQYF
TRBD1	-	TRBV27	TRBJ1-1	TGTGCCAGCAGTTTAACAGGGGGCGACACTGAAGCTTTCTTT	CASSLTGGDTEAFF
-	-	TRBV4-1	TRBJ2-5	TGCGCCAGCAGCCAAAGGGGCGCAGGGCTAAAAGAGACCCAGTACTTC	CASSQRGAGLKETQYF
TRBD1	-	TRBV7-9	TRBJ1-4	TGTTCCAGCAGCTTAGCCCGGACAGGGCGGGGGGAAAAACTGTTTTTT	CSSSLARTGRGEKLFF
TRBD1	-	TRBV10-1	TRBJ1-1	TGCGCCAGCAGTGACACAGGGGGCGGCACTGAAGCTTTCTTT	CASSDTGGGTEAFF
-	once	TRBV11-2	TRBJ1-2	TGTGCCAGCAGCTCTGGGGGCTATGGCTACGCCTTC	CASSSGGYGYAF
-	-	TRBV27	TRBJ2-7	TGTGCCAGCAGTTGGAGGGCCCACTCCTACGAGCAGTACTTC	CASSWRAHSYEQYF
-	-	TRBV10-3	TRBJ2-1	TGTGCCATCAGTGGGCTCAGTTCCTCGGGTTACAATGAGCAGTTCTTC	CAISGLSSSGYNEQFF
-	-	TRBV21-1	TRBJ2-7	TGTGCCAGCAGCAGACGGGAGAACGGCGTTACCTACGAGCAGTACTTC	CASSRRENGVTYEQYF
TRBD1	once	TRBV7-9	TRBJ2-1	TGTGCCAGCAGCCCAGGGGGCGTTACTTCCGGGGCTTACAATGAGCAGTTCTTC	CASSPGGVTSGAYNEQFF
-	-	TRBV9	TRBJ1-1	TGTGCCAGCAGCGTAGGATCGGCGGGCACTGAAGCTTTCTTT	CASSVGSAGTEAFF
-	-	TRBV28	TRBJ2-1	TGTGCCAGCAGTGACGGCGGAGGCCATGAGCAGTTCTTC	CASSDGGGHEQFF
-	-	TRBV2	TRBJ1-1	TGTGCCAGCAGTGAATGGGGCAAAGCCAACACTGAAGCTTTCTTT	CASSEWGKANTEAFF
-	-	TRBV7-9	TRBJ2-7	TGTGCCAGCAGCCCGCGGGGTTCAAGGGCGACCTACGAGCAGTACTTC	CASSPRGSRATYEQYF
TRBD1	-	TRBV5-1	TRBJ2-1	TGCGCCAGCAGCTTTCAAAATTCTCAGACAGGGCCTAACAATGAGCAGTTCTTC	CASSFQNSQTGPNNEQFF
-	once	TRBV11-2	TRBJ2-7	TGTGCCAGCACCCCCAAGGGTGACTGGACTACCTACGAGCAGTACTTC	CASTPKGDWTTYEQYF
TRBD2	-	TRBV19	TRBJ2-1	TGTGCCAGTAGTATCATAGCGGGAGTTGAGCAGTTCTTC	CASSIIAGVEQFF